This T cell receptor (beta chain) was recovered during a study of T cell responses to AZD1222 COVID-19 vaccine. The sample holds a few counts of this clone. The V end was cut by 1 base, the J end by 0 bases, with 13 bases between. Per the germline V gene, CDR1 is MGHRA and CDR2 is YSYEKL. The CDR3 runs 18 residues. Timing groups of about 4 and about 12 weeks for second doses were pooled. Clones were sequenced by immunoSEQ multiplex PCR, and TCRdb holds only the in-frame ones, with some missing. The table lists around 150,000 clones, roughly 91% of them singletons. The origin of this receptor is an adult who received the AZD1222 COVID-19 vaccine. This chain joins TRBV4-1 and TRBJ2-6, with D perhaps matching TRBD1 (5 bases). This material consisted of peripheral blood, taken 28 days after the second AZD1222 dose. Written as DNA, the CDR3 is TGCGCCAGCAGCCAAGGGGGCTGGTCCGACTCTGGGGCCAACGTCCTGACTTTC. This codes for CASSQGGWSDSGANVLTF.